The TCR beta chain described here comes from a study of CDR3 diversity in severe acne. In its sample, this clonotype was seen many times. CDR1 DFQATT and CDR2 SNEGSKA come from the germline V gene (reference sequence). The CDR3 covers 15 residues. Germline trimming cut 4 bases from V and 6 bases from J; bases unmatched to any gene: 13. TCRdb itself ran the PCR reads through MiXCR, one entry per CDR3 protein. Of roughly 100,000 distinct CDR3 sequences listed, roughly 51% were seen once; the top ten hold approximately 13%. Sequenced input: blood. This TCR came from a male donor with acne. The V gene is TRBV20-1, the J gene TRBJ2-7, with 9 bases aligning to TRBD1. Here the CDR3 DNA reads TGCAGTGCTACCGCCCCGGGACAGGGTAGAGGCGAGCAGTACTTC. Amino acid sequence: CSATAPGQGRGEQYF.